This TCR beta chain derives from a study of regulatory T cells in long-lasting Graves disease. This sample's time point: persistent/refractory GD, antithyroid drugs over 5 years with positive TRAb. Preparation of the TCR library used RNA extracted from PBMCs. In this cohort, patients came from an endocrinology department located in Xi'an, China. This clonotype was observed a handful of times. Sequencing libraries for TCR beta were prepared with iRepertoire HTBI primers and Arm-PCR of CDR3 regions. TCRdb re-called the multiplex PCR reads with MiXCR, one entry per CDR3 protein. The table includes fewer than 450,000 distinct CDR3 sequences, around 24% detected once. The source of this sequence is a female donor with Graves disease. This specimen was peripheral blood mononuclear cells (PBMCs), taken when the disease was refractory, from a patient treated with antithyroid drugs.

In nucleotides, the CDR3 is TGCGCCAGCAGCTTGTCACTGATAAATGAAAAACTGTTTTTT. This sequence encodes CASSLSLINEKLFF. The V call is TRBV5-1, the J call TRBJ1-4; D gene unclear. CDR3 length equals 14 residues. CDR1 SGHRS and CDR2 YFSETQ come from the germline V gene. V shed 1 base and J shed 5 bases, with 9 bases lying between them.